This T cell receptor beta chain was obtained from a study of T cells in Graves' hyperthyroidism and ophthalmopathy (dated by TCRdb to between 2017 and 2020). About the full investigation: Peripheral blood samples were taken at initial diagnosis, before any treatment was given. After sampling, hyperthyroidism patients received methimazole starting at 30 mg daily, and ophthalmopathy patients received high-dose intravenous methylprednisolone. An independent validation cohort of around 20 hyperthyroidism patients and approximately 15 patients who later progressed to ophthalmopathy tested prospective prediction of ophthalmopathy. TCR Vbeta CDR3 sequencing of 135 peripheral blood samples (over 40 ophthalmopathy, 75 to 80 hyperthyroidism and about 17 progressor patients) is reported in the paper. The 100 or so discovery patients were randomly split 7:3 into training and test sets. The study also compared thyroid tissue and blood T-cell repertoires from over 5 Graves' hyperthyroidism patients. To identify distinguishing TCR V-J signatures, a discovery cohort of 100 or so patients was used, comprising approximately 40 with Graves' ophthalmopathy and 57 with stable Graves' hyperthyroidism.

Study-wide conclusions, independent of this receptor: During validation, the model predicted progression to ophthalmopathy a median of approximately 6.5 months ahead of onset, with almost 71% sensitivity and 72% to 80% specificity. Sample size was not statistically predetermined, and investigators were not blinded to group allocation. Ophthalmopathy was separated from stable hyperthyroidism by a 13 V-J signature model, with approximately 90% sensitivity and 81% to 82% specificity obtained in cross-validation and 80%/75% obtained in testing. Most expanded thyroid clonotypes (frequency above 0.001) were also found in blood, which suggests that blood repertoires may mirror thyroid immune responses.

Notes on this clonotype: Its binding antigen is unknown. No base quality information exists; no much larger clone differs at one position.

CDR1 SGHVS and CDR2 FNYEAQ were looked up in the germline V gene. V is shortened by 4 bases, J by 2 bases, and the region joining them spans 13 bases. From its cysteine to its phenylalanine, the CDR3 spans 15 amino acids. Of all the DNA, just the CDR3 is kept, 45 bases in frame from base 1. Hyperthyroidism patients were newly diagnosed, had a disease duration of under 2 months, and were aged 18 to 65 years. The study excluded patients with uncontrolled infections, other autoimmune diseases, pregnancy or lactation. Diagnoses relied on clinical symptoms, serum thyroxine and TRAb, thyroid ultrasound and orbital computed tomography. For progressor patients, blood was drawn at the first diagnosis of hyperthyroidism, before any ophthalmopathy symptoms had appeared. PBMCs were isolated from around 10 ml of fresh peripheral blood by Ficoll-Paque density gradient centrifugation. Progressor patients were initially diagnosed with Graves' hyperthyroidism and developed ophthalmopathy during follow-up. Total RNA was extracted using Trizol reagent, and RNA quality was assessed on an Agilent 2100 Bioanalyzer.

TCR beta CDR3 regions were amplified from RNA transcripts. For the first round of RT-PCR on the TCR CDR3, the HTBI primer set was used together with the Qiagen OneStep RT-PCR kit. Libraries were constructed in a second round of multiplex PCR, after which size selection and purification were performed. Libraries were sequenced paired-end with 100 bp reads on an Illumina HiSeq2000. As for how the authors treated the data: SOAPnuke was used to process the raw data, removing reads that contained adapters or uncalled bases, had a mean Phred below 15, or lacked an exact match to the constant primer or identifier. High-quality paired reads were merged using COPE v1.2.5, and each unique nucleotide sequence was defined as a clonotype. MiTCR v1.1 was used to align the clonotypes against IMGT TRBV, TRBD and TRBJ reference segments. The analysis was restricted to V-J combinations with a frequency above 0.0001, which together covered about 99% of the repertoires. The TCS score was defined as the ratio of F50 (clonal expansion) to E x V (chaos), calculated using BLOSUM62-based TCRdist between CDR3 peptides within each V-J. Welch's t-statistics and random forest reduced just over 500 V-J features to under 15, which were used in a naive Bayes classifier (R e1071). The public reads were reanalyzed by TCRdb: fastp trimming at Q25, MiXCR alignment, in-frame beta chains only. Under each unique CDR3 protein, matching rows form one entry showing the most common genes and DNA. The V and J calls reflect TCRdb's pipeline rather than the authors' work. A total of 550,000 to 650,000 distinct CDR3 sequences appear in this sample, about 15% of them only once. 5.5% to 7.5% of the sample is held by the ten biggest clonotypes.

Specimen: blood. The rearranged segments are TRBV7-6 and TRBJ2-3; TRBD2 is possibly the D segment (6 matching bases). This clonotype was obtained from a woman in her 30s with Graves' hyperthyroidism that later progressed to Graves' ophthalmopathy. In nucleotide form, the sequence is TGTGCCAGCAGCTCCTACTCGGGACTCACAGATACGCAGTATTTT. Its product reads: CASSSYSGLTDTQYF. Outside the CDR3, residues come from the reference TRBV7-6 and TRBJ2-3 proteins, so the full variable domain is: GAGVSQSPRYKVTKRGQDVALRCDPISGHVSLYWYRQALGQGPEFLTYFNYEAQQDKSGLPNDRFSAERPEGSISTLTIQRTEQRDSAMYRCASSSYSGLTDTQYFGPGTRLTVL.